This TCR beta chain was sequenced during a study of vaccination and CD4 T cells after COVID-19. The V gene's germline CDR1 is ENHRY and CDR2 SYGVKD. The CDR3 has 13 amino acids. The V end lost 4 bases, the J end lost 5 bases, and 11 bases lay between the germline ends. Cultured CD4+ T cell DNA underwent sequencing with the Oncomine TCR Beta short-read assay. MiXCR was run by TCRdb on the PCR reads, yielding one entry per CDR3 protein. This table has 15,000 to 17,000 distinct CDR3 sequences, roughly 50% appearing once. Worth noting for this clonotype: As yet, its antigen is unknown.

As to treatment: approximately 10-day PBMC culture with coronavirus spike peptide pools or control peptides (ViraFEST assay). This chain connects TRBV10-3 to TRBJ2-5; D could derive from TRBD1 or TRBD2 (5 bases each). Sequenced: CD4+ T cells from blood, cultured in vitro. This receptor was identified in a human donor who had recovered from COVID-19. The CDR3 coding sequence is TGTGCCATCAGTGCTCGGGGCCGGGAGACCCAGTACTTC. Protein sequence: CAISARGRETQYF.